Each of the 10 T cell receptor beta chains below was sequenced from the same sample in a study of blood T cells in healthy people across ages. The second PCR ran about 6 to 11 cycles with a sample-barcoded 5' primer and J-beta primers. TCRdb ran MiXCR on the 5' RACE reads and lists one entry per CDR3 protein. The table has about 830,000 distinct CDR3 sequences, around 62% seen once. The source material was blood. Receptors were obtained from a man aged 25 to 40 in good health.

The V gene is TRBV7-2, the J gene TRBJ1-4, with TRBD1 as a possible D gene (5 bases). The CDR3 extends over 15 amino acids. CDR1 is SGHTA, CDR2 FQGNSA, per germline. The germline V and J ends were trimmed by 1 base and 6 bases, with 12 bases remaining between them. The CDR3 sequence is CASSLGLGLDEKLFF. The CDR3 DNA is TGTGCCAGCAGCTTAGGTCTGGGGCTCGATGAAAAACTGTTTTTT. Filled out from reference TRBV7-2 and TRBJ1-4, the complete variable domain reads GAGVSQSPSNKVTEKGKDVELRCDPISGHTALYWYRQSLGQGLEFLIYFQGNSAPDKSGLPSDRFSAERTGGSVSTLTIQRTQQEDSAVYLCASSLGLGLDEKLFFGSGTQLSVL.

This clonotype was counted between two and nine times. The chain joins TRBV9 to TRBJ2-6, with TRBD2 as a possible D gene (6 bases). Per germline, CDR1 SGDLS and CDR2 YYNGEE. Between the trimmed V and J ends, which lost 6 bases and 0 bases, there was a span of 19 bases. CDR3 length equals 18 residues. CDR3 nucleotide sequence: TGTGCCAGCAACAATGCAGGAGGGCCGACCTCTGGGGCCAACGTCCTGACTTTC. Protein product: CASNNAGGPTSGANVLTF.

The rearrangement joins TRBV4-2 to TRBJ1-4; the match to TRBD1 covers 7 bases. Germline V gene data show CDR1 as LGHNA and CDR2 as YNFKEQ. The trim removed 3 bases at V and 8 bases at J, leaving 6 bases unmatched. The CDR3 loop spans 14 amino acids. CDR3 nucleotides: TGTGCCAGCAGCCAGACAGGGCGGGGAGAAAAACTGTTTTTT. Its protein product is CASSQTGRGEKLFF.

This clonotype was seen a few times. This CDR3 reads CSVVRQGGTDTQYF. The CDR3 DNA follows: TGCAGCGTTGTAAGGCAGGGGGGCACAGATACGCAGTATTTT. The chain is built from TRBV29-1 and TRBJ2-3, with 7 positions matching TRBD1. The V and J ends lost 4 bases and 1 base, in that order; junction bases with no gene match: 5. The CDR3 is 14 residues long. Germline-derived CDR1 and CDR2 are SQVTM and ANQGSEA.

The V gene is TRBV4-3, the J gene TRBJ2-7, with TRBD1 identical over 7 bases. Trimming removed 2 bases from V and 2 bases from J; junction bases left unmatched: 12. The CDR3 length is 17 residues. The germline V gene has CDR1 LGHNA and CDR2 YSLEER. CDR3 in amino acids: CASSQTLDRAIPYEQYF. The CDR3 DNA sequence: TGCGCCAGCAGCCAAACCCTCGACAGGGCAATACCCTACGAGCAGTACTTC.

The chain joins TRBV20-1 to TRBJ2-1, with TRBD1 identical over 9 bases. CDR1 and CDR2 from the germline V gene are DFQATT and SNEGSKA (reference sequence). V gave up 5 bases and J gave up 5 bases; unmatched junction bases: 7. This CDR3 contains 14 residues. The DNA of the CDR3 is TGCAGTGCTCTTACAGGGGGCGCACACAATGAGCAGTTCTTC. Translating gives CSALTGGAHNEQFF.

The chain uses TRBV10-3 and TRBJ2-7; the D is unclear. There are 11 residues in the CDR3. Trimming took off 8 bases at V and 4 bases at J, with 9 bases between the two ends. The germline gives CDR1 ENHRY, CDR2 SYGVKD. CDR3 nucleotide sequence: TGTGCCATCTCACAAAAGTACGAGCAGTACTTC. Encoded protein: CAISQKYEQYF.

The gene calls are TRBV7-2 and TRBJ2-7; tentative D call: TRBD2 (6 bases). The CDR3 consists of 18 residues. The V and J ends lost 0 bases and 0 bases respectively, with 18 bases between them. In germline, CDR1 is SGHTA, CDR2 FQGNSA. CDR3 DNA sequence: TGTGCCAGCAGCTTAGCTTCTAGCGAGATCACTAGCTCCTACGAGCAGTACTTC. Its protein is CASSLASSEITSSYEQYF.

This chain connects TRBV12-3 or TRBV12-4 to TRBJ2-3; no firm D call. The CDR3 is 14 amino acids. The V end lost 6 bases, the J end lost 3 bases, and 13 bases lay between the germline ends. For the CDR3, the DNA is TGTGCCAGCAGCCCCGGGCCACGAACAGATACGCAGTATTTT. Translated, it gives CASSPGPRTDTQYF.

V is TRBV3-1 and J is TRBJ2-1, with 12 bases that match TRBD2. From germline, CDR1 is LGHDT and CDR2 YNNKEL (reference sequence). V was pared by 6 bases and J by 0 bases, with 12 bases of the junction left unmatched. This CDR3 spans 19 amino acids. The CDR3 nucleotides read TGTGCCAGCAGTCCCGTACTAGCGGGGGGTTGGAGCTCCTACAATGAGCAGTTCTTC. Amino acid sequence: CASSPVLAGGWSSYNEQFF.